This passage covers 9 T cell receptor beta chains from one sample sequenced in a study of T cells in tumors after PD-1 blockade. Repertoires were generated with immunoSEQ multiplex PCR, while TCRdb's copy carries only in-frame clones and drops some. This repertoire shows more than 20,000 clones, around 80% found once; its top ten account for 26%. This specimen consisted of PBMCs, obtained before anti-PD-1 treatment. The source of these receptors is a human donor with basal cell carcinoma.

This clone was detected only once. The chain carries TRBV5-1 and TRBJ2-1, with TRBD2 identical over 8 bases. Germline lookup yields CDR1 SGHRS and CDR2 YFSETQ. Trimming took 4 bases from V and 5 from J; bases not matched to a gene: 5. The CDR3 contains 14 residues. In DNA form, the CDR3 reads TGCGCCAGCAGCGTAGCGGGGATAAACAATGAGCAGTTCTTC. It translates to CASSVAGINNEQFF.

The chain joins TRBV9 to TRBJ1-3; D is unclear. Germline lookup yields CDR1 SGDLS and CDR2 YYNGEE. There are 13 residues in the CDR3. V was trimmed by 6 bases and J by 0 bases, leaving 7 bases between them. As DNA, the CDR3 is TGTGCCAGCACGGGTAACTCTGGAAACACCATATATTTT. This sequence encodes CASTGNSGNTIYF. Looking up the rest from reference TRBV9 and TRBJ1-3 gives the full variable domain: DSGVTQTPKHLITATGQRVTLRCSPRSGDLSVYWYQQSLDQGLQFLIQYYNGEERAKGNILERFSAQQFPDLHSELNLSSLELGDSALYFCASTGNSGNTIYFGEGSWLTVV.

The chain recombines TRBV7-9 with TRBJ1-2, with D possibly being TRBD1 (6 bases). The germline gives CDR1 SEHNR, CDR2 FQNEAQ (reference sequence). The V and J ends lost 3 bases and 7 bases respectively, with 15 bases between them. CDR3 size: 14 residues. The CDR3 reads CASSFQGLALGYTF. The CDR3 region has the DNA TGTGCCAGCAGCTTTCAGGGGTTGGCACTTGGCTACACCTTC.

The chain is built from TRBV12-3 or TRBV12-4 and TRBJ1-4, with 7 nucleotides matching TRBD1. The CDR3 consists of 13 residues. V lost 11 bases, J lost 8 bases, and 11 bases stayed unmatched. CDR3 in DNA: TGTGCCGTCTCGGACAGGAGGTACGAAAAACTGTTTTTT. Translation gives CAVSDRRYEKLFF.

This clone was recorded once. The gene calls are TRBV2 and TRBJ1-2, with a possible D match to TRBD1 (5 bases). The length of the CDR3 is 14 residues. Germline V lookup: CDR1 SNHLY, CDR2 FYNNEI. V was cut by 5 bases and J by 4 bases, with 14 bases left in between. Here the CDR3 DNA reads TGTGCCAGCAGTACCACACAGGACACCTATGGCTACACCTTC. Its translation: CASSTTQDTYGYTF.

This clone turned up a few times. The CDR3 spells CASSEGNQPQHF. DNA for the CDR3: TGTGCCAGCAGTGAAGGCAATCAGCCCCAGCATTTT. The chain links TRBV6-1 to TRBJ1-5; D ambiguous. Germline-derived CDR1 and CDR2 are MNHNS and SASEGT. The CDR3 runs to 12 residues. V lost 1 base, J lost 2 bases, and 0 bases lay in between.

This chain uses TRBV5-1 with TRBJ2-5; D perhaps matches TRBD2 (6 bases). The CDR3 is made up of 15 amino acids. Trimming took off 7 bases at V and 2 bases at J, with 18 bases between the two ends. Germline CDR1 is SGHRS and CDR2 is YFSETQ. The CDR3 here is CASWAPGDSQETQYF. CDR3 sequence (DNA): TGCGCCAGCTGGGCTCCGGGGGATTCACAAGAGACCCAGTACTTC.

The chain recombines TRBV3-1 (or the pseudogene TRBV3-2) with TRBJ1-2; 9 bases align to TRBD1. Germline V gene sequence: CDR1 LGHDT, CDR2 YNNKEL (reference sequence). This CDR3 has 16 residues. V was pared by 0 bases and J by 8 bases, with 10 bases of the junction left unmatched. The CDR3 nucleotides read TGTGCCAGCAGCCAAGAGTGGGGACAGGGTAAAAGAGGCTACACCTTC. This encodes CASSQEWGQGKRGYTF.

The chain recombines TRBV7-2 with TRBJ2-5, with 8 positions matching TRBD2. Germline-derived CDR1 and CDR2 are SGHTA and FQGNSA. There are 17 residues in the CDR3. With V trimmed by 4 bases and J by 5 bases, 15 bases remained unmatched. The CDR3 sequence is CASSSQRAAGGRETQYF. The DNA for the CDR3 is TGTGCCAGCAGCTCCCAGAGAGCGGCGGGAGGTAGGGAGACCCAGTACTTC.